This record covers a single T cell receptor beta chain. Original data processing: Reference gene primer amplification gave nucleated cell count estimates. Profiling relied on immunoSEQ multiplex PCR, and the TCRdb table lists in-frame clones only, not all of them. V, J and clone size are taken as reported in that table, and D and trimming were inferred from the DNA itself. The data show around 130,000 clones, with around 87% seen just once and approximately 3.3% held by the top ten. The sample originates from a study of blood T cell repertoires in COVID-19. Study-level information: Spain, Italy and the United States supplied samples that represented acute and convalescent COVID-19. T cells, B-cell-depleted T cells, or PBMCs supplied cDNA or gDNA.

CDR1 SGDLS and CDR2 YYNGEE come from the germline V gene. Trimming at V came to 4 bases and at J to 6 bases, leaving 11 bases not matched to a gene. The CDR3 runs to 15 residues. The source is an older woman with acute or convalescent COVID-19. Material: peripheral blood. The chain combines TRBV9 with TRBJ2-3; the match to TRBD2 covers 7 bases. CDR3 sequence: CASSKDGLEGDTQYF. DNA for the CDR3: TGTGCCAGCAGCAAGGATGGACTAGAGGGGGATACGCAGTATTTT. Supplemented by reference TRBV9 and TRBJ2-3, the full variable domain reads DSGVTQTPKHLITATGQRVTLRCSPRSGDLSVYWYQQSLDQGLQFLIQYYNGEERAKGNILERFSAQQFPDLHSELNLSSLELGDSALYFCASSKDGLEGDTQYFGPGTRLTVL.